The 8 T cell receptor beta chains given below trace back to one sample, sequenced in a study of shared clonotypes between healthy human individuals. The data were produced by immunoSEQ multiplex PCR, yet TCRdb's version contains in-frame clones alone and is incomplete. The sample records over a million clones, approximately 80% being singletons. The sequencing input was memory CD4+ T cells from PBMCs. Indicated subset: CD45RA-negative fraction. These receptors all stem from a man in his late teens or twenties in good health. Some clones in this sample may be carry-over from other donors' samples.

The CDR3 region is CASSPGAGRGTQYF. DNA for the CDR3: TGTGCCAGCTCACCCGGGGCCGGGCGCGGGACCCAGTACTTC. The chain combines TRBV18 with TRBJ2-5; either TRBD1 or TRBD2 may fit D (5 bases each). CDR1 and CDR2 (germline): KGHSH, LQKENI. The CDR3 spans 14 residues. V was shortened by 3 bases and J by 7 bases, with 15 bases between the two germline ends.

This rearrangement joins TRBV9 to TRBJ2-1, with unresolved D. CDR3 length: 13 residues. V was cut by 4 bases and J by 0 bases, with 5 bases left in between. The germline gives CDR1 SGDLS, CDR2 YYNGEE. The CDR3: CASSQDSYNEQFF. The CDR3 DNA follows: TGTGCCAGCAGCCAGGACTCCTACAATGAGCAGTTCTTC.

The chain couples TRBV2 to TRBJ2-5, with 7 nucleotides matching TRBD2. The CDR3 sequence is 13 residues long. Trimming at V came to 9 bases and at J to 4 bases, leaving 8 bases not matched to a gene. The germline V gene encodes CDR1 SNHLY and CDR2 FYNNEI. CDR3 DNA sequence: TGTGCCAGTTCCAGCGGGATGAGAGAGACCCAGTACTTC. It translates to CASSSGMRETQYF.

J is TRBJ1-5 and V is TRBV28; no definite D call. In germline, CDR1 is MDHEN, CDR2 SYDVKM. The CDR3 runs 15 residues. With 6 bases removed from V and 9 bases from J, the gap between germline ends came to 21 bases. CDR3 bases: TGTGCCAGCAGAGATCCCAGGCAGGCGGGTGGGCCCCAGCATTTT. It specifies CASRDPRQAGGPQHF. Looking up the rest from reference TRBV28 and TRBJ1-5 gives the full variable domain: DVKVTQSSRYLVKRTGEKVFLECVQDMDHENMFWYRQDPGLGLRLIYFSYDVKMKEKGDIPEGYSVSREKKERFSLILESASTNQTSMYLCASRDPRQAGGPQHFGDGTRLSIL.

The chain couples TRBV11-2 to TRBJ1-2; the match to TRBD1 covers 9 bases. Germline loops: CDR1 SGHAT, CDR2 FQNNGV. The CDR3 loop spans 16 amino acids. With 5 bases clipped from V and 7 bases from J, the junction kept 14 bases outside the gene matches. The CDR3 sequence: CASSPPRRTGVVGYTF. In DNA, the CDR3 is TGTGCCAGCAGCCCCCCCCGAAGGACAGGGGTCGTTGGCTACACCTTC. The variable domain in full, completed from reference TRBV11-2 and TRBJ1-2, reads EAGVAQSPRYKIIEKRQSVAFWCNPISGHATLYWYQQILGQGPKLLIQFQNNGVVDDSQLPKDRFSAERLKGVDSTLKIQPAKLEDSAVYLCASSPPRRTGVVGYTFGSGTRLTVV.

The chain recombines TRBV28 with TRBJ1-2; 9 nucleotides agree with TRBD1. Germline trimming cut 4 bases from V and 8 bases from J; bases unmatched to any gene: 11. The length of the CDR3 is 15 residues. Germline CDR1 is MDHEN and CDR2 is SYDVKM. Written as DNA, the CDR3 is TGTGCCAGCAGTTCGGCCGGGACAGGGCCTTCGGGCTACACCTTC. Protein sequence: CASSSAGTGPSGYTF.

The chain uses TRBV6-5 and TRBJ1-1, with D possibly being TRBD1 (5 bases). This CDR3 region has 12 residues. The V and J ends lost 6 bases and 4 bases respectively, with 9 bases between them. CDR1 and CDR2 (germline): MNHEY, SVGAGI. In DNA, the CDR3 is TGTGCCAGCAGCCGGGGGGGCACTGAAGCTTTCTTT. This encodes CASSRGGTEAFF.

The chain links TRBV13 to TRBJ2-7, with TRBD1 matching 7 bases. CDR1 is PRHDT, CDR2 FYEKMQ, per germline (reference sequence). The CDR3 is 15 residues long. Germline trimming cut 1 base from V and 3 bases from J; bases unmatched to any gene: 6. The DNA of the CDR3 is TGTGCCAGCAGCTTAGTCGGACAGGTGAACTACGAGCAGTACTTC. This sequence encodes CASSLVGQVNYEQYF.